Below, 6 T cell receptor beta chains from the same sample are listed, as sequenced in a study of radiation and T cells in renal cell carcinoma. Assay: immunoSEQ multiplex PCR; the TCRdb copy retains only in-frame clones and omits some. The table shows tens of thousands of clones, with around 85% occurring only once. Regarding time point: blood 2 weeks post-SBRT. As to treatment: 15 Gy SBRT to primary tumor, nephrectomy 4 weeks later. Here the sequenced sample was blood, taken from a patient whose treatment included radiotherapy and nephrectomy. These receptors came from a woman in her 50s with renal cell carcinoma.

This clone was seen more than once but under ten times. The rearrangement links TRBV7-8 to TRBJ1-1, with 8 bases identical to TRBD1. Per the germline V gene, CDR1 is SGHVS and CDR2 is FQNEAQ. The junction had 4 bases not matched to a gene; V was cut back by 6 bases and J by 1 base. This CDR3 region has 14 residues. The CDR3 DNA is TGTGCCAGCAGTCGGACAGGGACGAACACTGAAGCTTTCTTT. Amino acid sequence: CASSRTGTNTEAFF.

J is TRBJ2-7 and V is TRBV4-3, with 10 bases aligning to TRBD2. CDR1 LGHNA and CDR2 YSLEER come from the germline V gene. The trim removed 4 bases at V and 2 bases at J, leaving 5 bases unmatched. CDR3 length: 15 residues. The CDR3 bases are TGCGCCAGCAGCCCATCGAGCGGGGGGGCCTACGAGCAGTACTTC. Its translation is CASSPSSGGAYEQYF.

The J gene is TRBJ1-2, the V gene TRBV7-2; no clear D gene. Trimming left V 5 bases short and J 6 bases short, with 10 bases between. Per the germline V gene, CDR1 is SGHTA and CDR2 is FQGNSA. The CDR3 sequence is 12 residues long. The CDR3 sequence: CASSPPADGYTF. CDR3 nucleotides: TGTGCCAGCAGCCCCCCCGCGGATGGCTACACCTTC. The variable domain in full, completed from reference TRBV7-2 and TRBJ1-2, reads GAGVSQSPSNKVTEKGKDVELRCDPISGHTALYWYRQSLGQGLEFLIYFQGNSAPDKSGLPSDRFSAERTGGSVSTLTIQRTQQEDSAVYLCASSPPADGYTFGSGTRLTVV.

The chain couples TRBV6-1 to TRBJ2-2; 8 nucleotides line up with TRBD1. V was clipped by 8 bases and J by 4 bases; unmatched bases: 9. The CDR3 totals 15 residues. Germline V lookup: CDR1 MNHNS, CDR2 SASEGT. The CDR3 DNA reads as TGTGCCAGCCTGAGGACAGGGTCGGGCACCGGGGAGCTGTTTTTT. This encodes CASLRTGSGTGELFF.

J is TRBJ2-7 and V is TRBV4-3; D possibly corresponds to TRBD1 (5 bases). Trimming took 0 bases from V and 4 from J, leaving 13 bases between them. Germline-derived CDR1 and CDR2 are LGHNA and YSLEER. This CDR3 region has 15 residues. The CDR3 sequence is CASSQERTGDYEQYF. The CDR3 DNA follows: TGCGCCAGCAGCCAAGAACGCACAGGCGATTACGAGCAGTACTTC.

The chain carries TRBV28 and TRBJ1-3; perhaps TRBD1 as D (6 bases). Trimming removed 3 bases from V and 8 bases from J, with 11 bases in between. The CDR3 is 13 residues long. Per germline, CDR1 MDHEN and CDR2 SYDVKM. CDR3 sequence reads: CASSLAQGDTIYF. In DNA form, the CDR3 reads TGTGCCAGCAGTTTGGCACAGGGAGACACCATATATTTT.